This T cell receptor beta chain came from a study of Ad26.COV2.S vaccination and SARS-CoV-2 variants (dated by TCRdb to about 2021). About the investigation overall: Donors in the vaccine arm were drawn from COV1001, a phase I-IIa trial of Ad26.COV2.S in healthy adults that was multicentre, randomized, double-blind and placebo-controlled. Investigators remained blinded to trial group allocation during experiments and outcome assessment. Sequencing of the TCRbeta repertoire served to evaluate the specificity and breadth of SARS-CoV-2-reactive T cell receptors following Ad26.COV2.S vaccination. Ad26.COV2.S was administered intramuscularly at 5 x 10^10 or 1 x 10^11 viral particles, either as a single shot or as two shots given 56 days apart. The TCR-sequenced set comprised approximately 32 samples: some 20 Ad26.COV2.S vaccine recipients, 5 placebo recipients and 8 SARS-CoV-2 convalescent individuals. Trial participants were randomized into five groups of five, in which low-dose or high-dose Ad26.COV2.S was given once or twice, or placebo was given on both occasions.

Overall study outcomes, separate from this receptor: Compared with placebo recipients, Ad26.COV2.S recipients showed higher spike-specific TCR breadth (P = 0.0014). The study was not powered to compare responses between vaccine doses or regimens. Vaccine and placebo recipients had similar non-spike TCR breadth, a finding consistent with the vaccine containing only spike. The authors noted that total T cell responses may have been underestimated by the TCR breadth and depth analyses. Substantial breadth of spike-specific CD8+ and CD4+ T cell responses was reported after vaccination.

TCRbeta CDR3 regions were sequenced with the immunoSEQ Assay. After extraction, genomic DNA underwent amplification by bias-controlled multiplex PCR, followed by high-throughput sequencing. The authors' pipeline ran thus. To quantify the absolute abundance of each unique TCRbeta CDR3 region, sequences were collapsed and filtered. T cell fraction was estimated by normalizing TCRbeta template counts to usable DNA, which was measured by amplifying reference genes present in all nucleated cells. Repertoire TCRs were annotated as SARS-CoV-2-specific by exact matching of V gene, CDR3 amino acid sequence and J gene to a known reactive TCR set. The reference SARS-CoV-2 TCR set was derived from MIRA and filtered for enrichment in COVID-19-positive ImmuneCODE repertoires, a step that removed public or cross-reactive TCRs. Using the MIRA antigens, annotated TCRs were further analysed by specific ORF or by position within an ORF. Breadth was defined as the number of annotated unique rearrangements divided by the total number of unique productive rearrangements, and depth was defined as the summed frequency of the annotated unique rearrangements. Group comparisons of TCR breadth used two-sided Wilcoxon rank-sum tests. Held by TCRdb, this immuneACCESS table contains in-frame sequences only and omits some clones. Under half of the omission traces to an unresolved V gene where checked; the cause of the rest is unknown. Clone size and the V and J calls come from that table; the DNA yielded D and trimming. Here the sample has about 350,000 clones; about 87% occur a single time. The ten largest account for 6.4% of the sample.

With respect to this clone: Its recognized antigen is unknown. Qualities for individual bases were not recorded, and no much larger clone is one base off.

This sample's treatment or condition label indicates: around 19 received Ad26.COV2.S at low or high dose, single or two shots; roughly 5 received placebo; per-sample allocation not given. For vaccine and placebo recipients, the sequenced repertoires came from samples collected on day 63 after the first injection. Cohort 1b enrolled roughly 25 adults aged 18-55 years at a single site in Boston, USA, between 29 July and 7 August 2020. As a vaccine, Ad26.COV2.S was a replication-incompetent adenovirus type 26 vector that expressed a prefusion-stabilized SARS-CoV-2 spike protein derived from the original Wuhan strain. This sequence originates from a person aged 18-65 years who received the Ad26.COV2.S COVID-19 vaccine or a placebo. The sequencing used peripheral blood, collected in a trial of Ad26.COV2.S vaccine versus placebo.

This receptor carries the CDR3 CASSQENTEAFF. The DNA sequence follows: TGTGCCAGCAGCCAGGAAAACACTGAAGCTTTCTTT. The rearrangement combines TRBV14 with TRBJ1-1; the D gene cannot be resolved reliably. The germline V gene encodes CDR1 SGHDN and CDR2 FVKESK. Reading from cysteine to phenylalanine, the CDR3 counts 12 amino acids. The entry retains the CDR3 DNA only, 36 bases that are in frame from base 1. At the junction V is shortened by 3 bases and J by 2 bases, with 4 bases in between.